Below, 11 T cell receptor beta chains from the same sample are listed, as sequenced in a study of blood T cell repertoires in COVID-19. Libraries were prepared by immunoSEQ multiplex PCR; TCRdb keeps only in-frame clonotypes and omits some of them. The sample yields more than 140,000 clones, 80% to 90% seen once. The sequenced sample was peripheral blood. The receptors here all came from a woman between 50 and 59 years old in a cohort sampled during active or convalescent COVID-19.

The rearrangement links TRBV6-5 to TRBJ2-1; a possible D gene is TRBD1 (6 bases). V dropped 4 bases and J dropped 5 bases, with 12 bases sitting between them. Germline V gives CDR1 MNHEY, CDR2 SVGAGI. The CDR3 extends over 14 amino acids. Written as DNA, the CDR3 is TGTGCCAGCAGTTTAGCGACAGGAGACAATGAGCAGTTCTTC. Amino acids: CASSLATGDNEQFF.

The chain links TRBV27 to TRBJ1-5; D remains unclear. Germline CDR1 is MNHEY and CDR2 is SMNVEV (reference sequence). The CDR3 covers 13 residues. Trimming shortened V by 11 bases and J by 0 bases, and 11 bases separated the two germline ends. The CDR3 region has the DNA TGTGCCCACACCTCGTATAGCAATCAGCCCCAGCATTTT. Encoded protein: CAHTSYSNQPQHF.

V gene TRBV3-1 (or the pseudogene TRBV3-2) combines with J gene TRBJ2-3; 11 nucleotides agree with TRBD2. The CDR3 runs to 18 residues. Germline V lookup: CDR1 LGHDT, CDR2 YNNKEL (reference sequence). The V gene end was trimmed by 4 bases and the J gene end by 0 bases; junction bases not matched to a gene: 9. The DNA for the CDR3 is TGTGCCAGCAGCCTCACTAGCGGGGGAAGCTCTAGCACAGATACGCAGTATTTT. It translates to CASSLTSGGSSSTDTQYF.

This chain links TRBV6-5 with TRBJ1-6; D is perhaps TRBD1 (6 bases). Looked up from germline, CDR1 is MNHEY and CDR2 is SVGAGI. The CDR3 totals 15 residues. V dropped 5 bases and J dropped 7 bases, with 15 bases sitting between them. This CDR3 reads CASSRQEAGNSPLHF. CDR3 nucleotide sequence: TGTGCCAGCAGTAGACAGGAAGCCGGGAATTCACCCCTCCACTTT.

The chain combines TRBV6-1 with TRBJ2-1, with 7 bases identical to TRBD1. The V gene end was trimmed by 2 bases and the J gene end by 6 bases; junction bases not matched to a gene: 7. The V gene's germline CDR1 is MNHNS and CDR2 SASEGT. This CDR3 is built from 15 residues. CDR3 sequence reads: CASSERRTGCNEQFF. The DNA of the CDR3 is TGTGCCAGCAGTGAAAGAAGGACAGGATGCAATGAGCAGTTCTTC.

The V and J genes are TRBV6-5 and TRBJ1-6; the D is unclear. Looked up from germline, CDR1 is MNHEY and CDR2 is SVGAGI. The CDR3 is made up of 15 amino acids. V lost 5 bases and J 8 bases, leaving 16 bases between the germline ends. The CDR3: CASSQQEGLDSPLHF. The CDR3 DNA sequence: TGTGCCAGCAGTCAGCAAGAGGGCTTGGATTCACCCCTCCACTTT.

The rearrangement joins TRBV12-3 or TRBV12-4 to TRBJ1-1; D is uncertain. CDR3 size: 11 residues. Trimming pared 3 bases from V and 5 bases from J, leaving 4 bases between. For the CDR3, the DNA is TGTGCCAGCAGTTTGAGGACTGAAGCTTTCTTT. Its protein is CASSLRTEAFF.

This sequence joins TRBV14 and TRBJ2-2, with 12 bases matching TRBD2. This CDR3 has 15 amino acids. The germline CDR1 and CDR2 sequences are SGHDN and FVKESK. Losses at the gene ends were 6 bases for V and 5 bases for J; bases not matched to a gene: 4. The CDR3 region has the DNA TGTGCCAGCAGTCGTCTAGCGGGGGGGACCGGGGAGCTGTTTTTT. It translates to CASSRLAGGTGELFF.

CDR3 DNA sequence: TGTGCCAGTAGTCCACCCGGGACTAGCGGGGGGGCGGAGCAGTTCTTC. It specifies CASSPPGTSGGAEQFF. The chain couples TRBV19 to TRBJ2-1, with TRBD2 matching over 16 bases. Germline V gene lookup returns CDR1 LNHDA and CDR2 SQIVND (reference sequence). This CDR3 is built from 16 residues. The V segment lost 5 bases and the J segment 10 bases; nucleotides outside the gene matches: 8.

The genes are TRBV30 and TRBJ2-1, with 7 positions matching TRBD1. Losses at the gene ends were 2 bases for V and 4 bases for J; bases not matched to a gene: 5. The CDR3 has 14 residues. The germline V gene encodes CDR1 GTSNPN and CDR2 SVGIG (reference sequence). CDR3 coding DNA: TGTGCCTGGAGTTACCGGGACAGATACAATGAGCAGTTCTTC. Amino acids: CAWSYRDRYNEQFF.

The chain combines TRBV18 with TRBJ2-1; tentatively, D is TRBD2 (5 bases). From germline, CDR1 is KGHSH and CDR2 LQKENI. There are 14 residues in the CDR3. V lost 3 bases to trimming and J lost 7 bases, with 13 bases between them. The CDR3 coding sequence is TGTGCCAGCTCACCTTCCCCTAGCCAGAATGAGCAGTTCTTC. Its protein product is CASSPSPSQNEQFF.